The 26 T cell receptor beta chains reported below all come from one sample, sequenced in a study of shared clonotypes between healthy human individuals. Some clones are missing from TCRdb's copy, which holds only in-frame ones; the method was immunoSEQ multiplex PCR. Of approximately 2.4 million clones in the sample, approximately 94% were seen once. Input material: naive CD4+ T cells sorted from blood. Subset meaning: CD45RA+ positively selected. The receptors originated from a man between 18 and 35 years old in good health.

The chain has TRBV2 and TRBJ2-4, with no clear D. This CDR3 has 15 residues. V was trimmed by 2 bases and J by 6 bases, leaving 14 bases between them. Germline assignment: CDR1 SNHLY and CDR2 FYNNEI. The CDR3, as DNA: TGTGCCAGCAGTGAACAAGGGTTGTTTAGAAACATTCAGTACTTC. Translating it yields CASSEQGLFRNIQYF.

The chain combines TRBV18 with TRBJ1-4; D remains unclear. V was clipped by 4 bases and J by 1 base, with 13 bases between them. The CDR3 has 16 residues. The germline V gene has CDR1 KGHSH and CDR2 LQKENI. The CDR3 DNA follows: TGTGCCAGCTCACGCGCACCCGGGCGAACTAATGAAAAACTGTTTTTT. Translated: CASSRAPGRTNEKLFF.

The chain links TRBV5-6 to TRBJ2-2; 12 bases fit TRBD2. In germline, CDR1 is SGHDT, CDR2 YYEEEE. The trim removed 1 base at V and 6 bases at J, leaving 7 bases unmatched. CDR3 length: 17 amino acids. The CDR3 nucleotides read TGTGCCAGCAGCTTGCGGACTAGCGGGACATCATCCGGGGAGCTGTTTTTT. This gives the protein CASSLRTSGTSSGELFF.

The chain uses TRBV29-1 and TRBJ1-2; D remains ambiguous. Trimming cost V 3 bases and J 2 bases, with 19 bases left between them. CDR3 length equals 16 residues. Looked up from germline, CDR1 is SQVTM and CDR2 is ANQGSEA. CDR3: CSVEAFGRSMNYGYTF. The CDR3 DNA follows: TGCAGCGTTGAGGCGTTCGGCAGGAGCATGAACTATGGCTACACCTTC.

The rearrangement uses TRBV30 and TRBJ1-4, with D possibly matching TRBD1 (5 bases). CDR1 and CDR2 from the germline V gene are GTSNPN and SVGIG (reference sequence). V gave up 2 bases and J gave up 7 bases, with 11 bases separating them. This CDR3 is 13 amino acids long. CDR3 in DNA: TGTGCCTGGAGTAGGGACGGGGGTGAAAAACTGTTTTTT. Translating gives CAWSRDGGEKLFF.

The rearrangement uses TRBV30 and TRBJ1-6; 8 nucleotides align to TRBD1. J was trimmed by 7 bases and V by 2 bases; bases with no gene match: 1. Looked up from germline, CDR1 is GTSNPN and CDR2 is SVGIG (reference sequence). CDR3 length equals 13 residues. This CDR3 is CAWSTGGNSPLHF. The CDR3 bases are TGTGCCTGGAGTACAGGGGGGAATTCACCCCTCCACTTT. Variable domain in full (rest from reference TRBV30 and TRBJ1-6): SQTIHQWPATLVQPVGSPLSLECTVEGTSNPNLYWYRQAAGRGLQLLFYSVGIGQISSEVPQNLSASRPQDRQFILSSKKLLLSDSGFYLCAWSTGGNSPLHFGNGTRLTVT.

The V gene is TRBV6-5, the J gene TRBJ1-4, with TRBD1 matching over 8 bases. Per germline, CDR1 MNHEY and CDR2 SVGAGI. V was clipped by 5 bases and J by 8 bases; unmatched bases: 7. The CDR3 sequence is 14 residues long. The CDR3 region is CASSTPGGREKLFF. CDR3 DNA: TGTGCCAGCAGTACTCCAGGGGGCCGAGAAAAACTGTTTTTT.

This clone occurred a few times. The chain is built from TRBV19 and TRBJ1-5; TRBD1 might be the D (5 bases). The germline gives CDR1 LNHDA, CDR2 SQIVND (reference sequence). This CDR3 has 14 amino acids. Trimming pared 6 bases from V and 4 bases from J, leaving 13 bases between. In DNA form, the CDR3 reads TGTGCCAGTAGCGCAGGGCGGTGGAATCAGCCCCAGCATTTT. Its protein product is CASSAGRWNQPQHF.

The chain is built from TRBV7-9 and TRBJ2-7; 11 bases are a match to TRBD1. The CDR3 length is 14 residues. J gave up 5 bases and V 3 bases, and 3 bases lay outside the gene matches. CDR1 is SEHNR and CDR2 is FQNEAQ in the germline V gene (reference sequence). CDR3 residues: CASSFGQGADEQYF. The DNA of the CDR3 is TGTGCCAGCAGCTTCGGACAGGGGGCAGACGAGCAGTACTTC.

The V and J genes are TRBV5-1 and TRBJ2-2; D call uncertain. Trimming took 1 base from V and 6 from J, leaving 4 bases between them. CDR3 size: 12 residues. Germline V CDR1 and CDR2: SGHRS, YFSETQ. The CDR3 sequence: CASSLSAGELFF. CDR3 nucleotides: TGCGCCAGCAGCTTGTCGGCCGGGGAGCTGTTTTTT.

V and J are TRBV4-1 and TRBJ2-1; 10 positions agree with TRBD2. The CDR3 runs 15 residues. The germline V gene has CDR1 MGHRA and CDR2 YSYEKL. Trimming at V came to 5 bases and at J to 10 bases, leaving 11 bases not matched to a gene. DNA of the CDR3: TGCGCCAGCAGCGTCCCCAGCGGGGGGGCCAAGGAGCAGTTCTTC. Translated, it gives CASSVPSGGAKEQFF.

The V gene is TRBV4-3, the J gene TRBJ2-3, with 9 nucleotides matching TRBD2. There are 16 residues in the CDR3. Germline CDR1 is LGHNA and CDR2 is YSLEER. The V gene end was trimmed by 3 bases and the J gene end by 0 bases; junction bases not matched to a gene: 4. The CDR3 protein is CASSQRLAESTDTQYF. The DNA of the CDR3 is TGCGCCAGCAGCCAGAGACTAGCGGAGAGCACAGATACGCAGTATTTT.

J is TRBJ2-1 and V is TRBV18; 8 bases are a match to TRBD1. The CDR3 consists of 15 residues. V lost 0 bases and J lost 8; bases outside the gene matches: 6. CDR1 is KGHSH, CDR2 LQKENI, per germline. As DNA, the CDR3 is TGTGCCAGCTCACCACCGCAGGACAGGGTGGATGAGCAGTTCTTC. Protein product: CASSPPQDRVDEQFF.

In the case of this clone: Other DNA sequences in the sample encode the same CDR3. This rearrangement joins TRBV7-2 to TRBJ2-1; D is unclear. Trimming shortened V by 2 bases and J by 0 bases, and 8 bases separated the two germline ends. The CDR3 loop spans 15 amino acids. Germline lookup yields CDR1 SGHTA and CDR2 FQGNSA. CDR3 sequence reads: CASSLSGSSYNEQFF. The CDR3, as DNA: TGTGCCAGCAGCTTATCGGGCAGCTCCTACAATGAGCAGTTCTTC. The full variable domain, completed using reference TRBV7-2 and TRBJ2-1, is GAGVSQSPSNKVTEKGKDVELRCDPISGHTALYWYRQSLGQGLEFLIYFQGNSAPDKSGLPSDRFSAERTGGSVSTLTIQRTQQEDSAVYLCASSLSGSSYNEQFFGPGTRLTVL.

With regard to this clone: The sample holds other DNA sequences that translate to the same CDR3. The gene calls are TRBV30 and TRBJ1-5, with D possibly being TRBD1 (5 bases). Germline lookup yields CDR1 GTSNPN and CDR2 SVGIG (reference sequence). V lost 0 bases and J 5 bases, leaving 8 bases between the germline ends. The CDR3 contains 13 residues. The CDR3 sequence is CAWSVGGDQPQHF. In nucleotides, the CDR3 is TGTGCCTGGAGTGTGGGGGGAGATCAGCCCCAGCATTTT.

CDR3 coding DNA: TGCGCCAGCAGCTTGGTAGGGGGAGTTGAGACCCAGTACTTC. Translated, it gives CASSLVGGVETQYF. V and J are TRBV5-1 and TRBJ2-5, with D tentatively TRBD1 (6 bases). CDR1 is SGHRS, CDR2 YFSETQ, per germline. The V end was cut by 0 bases, the J end by 5 bases, with 11 bases between. The CDR3 runs 14 residues.

The rearrangement links TRBV30 to TRBJ1-3, with a weak D call TRBD1 (6 bases). CDR3 length: 14 residues. The germline CDR1 and CDR2 sequences are GTSNPN and SVGIG (reference sequence). V lost 7 bases and J lost 0, with 13 bases in between. CDR3 DNA sequence: TGTGCCTCCAACAGGGAGAGCTCTGGAAACACCATATATTTT. Translation: CASNRESSGNTIYF. Looking up the rest from reference TRBV30 and TRBJ1-3 gives the full variable domain: SQTIHQWPATLVQPVGSPLSLECTVEGTSNPNLYWYRQAAGRGLQLLFYSVGIGQISSEVPQNLSASRPQDRQFILSSKKLLLSDSGFYLCASNRESSGNTIYFGEGSWLTVV.

This sequence joins TRBV15 and TRBJ1-1; D is unresolved. CDR1 and CDR2 from the germline V gene are LNHNV and YYDKDF (reference sequence). V lost 0 bases and J 8 bases, leaving 13 bases between the germline ends. The CDR3 consists of 14 residues. For the CDR3, the DNA is TGTGCCACCAGCAGAGATCGGCTCTCTCGGGAAGCTTTCTTT. Protein product: CATSRDRLSREAFF.

This sequence joins TRBV6-1 and TRBJ2-5; D is perhaps TRBD1 or TRBD2 (5 bases each). Germline V gives CDR1 MNHNS, CDR2 SASEGT. V gave up 0 bases and J gave up 5 bases, with 13 bases separating them. The CDR3 is 15 amino acids. The CDR3 spells CASSEAGTPRETQYF. The DNA of the CDR3 is TGTGCCAGCAGTGAAGCTGGGACCCCTCGGGAGACCCAGTACTTC.

The V call is TRBV27, the J call TRBJ1-2; TRBD1 might be the D (5 bases). The CDR3 has 16 amino acids. Germline V gene lookup returns CDR1 MNHEY and CDR2 SMNVEV (reference sequence). V gave up 1 base and J gave up 6 bases, with 18 bases separating them. CDR3 nucleotides: TGTGCCAGCAGTTTATATTCGACGACAGTATTGGATGGCTACACCTTC. It codes for CASSLYSTTVLDGYTF.

This chain links TRBV19 with TRBJ2-3; tentative D call: TRBD1 (5 bases). Trimming stripped 3 bases from V and 8 bases from J, with 18 bases between. The germline V gene encodes CDR1 LNHDA and CDR2 SQIVND (reference sequence). The CDR3 runs to 15 residues. CDR3 loop: CASSMEGLGAGTQYF. In DNA form, the CDR3 reads TGTGCCAGTAGTATGGAAGGGCTAGGGGCTGGTACGCAGTATTTT.

The chain uses TRBV2 and TRBJ2-7, with 8 bases that match TRBD1. V dropped 4 bases and J dropped 3; count of bases not matched to a gene: 8. The CDR3 is 15 residues long. Per the germline V gene, CDR1 is SNHLY and CDR2 is FYNNEI. In DNA, the CDR3 is TGTGCCAGCAGTGGGGTTCAGGGACAGGTCTACGAGCAGTACTTC. Its translation: CASSGVQGQVYEQYF.

The CDR3 DNA is TGTGCCAGCAGACGGGAGGACAGGACTAACTATGGCTACACCTTC. Its protein is CASRREDRTNYGYTF. V gene TRBV27 combines with J gene TRBJ1-2; the match to TRBD1 covers 7 bases. V was pared by 6 bases and J by 0 bases, with 7 bases of the junction left unmatched. CDR1 and CDR2 (germline): MNHEY, SMNVEV (reference sequence). The CDR3 is 15 amino acids.

This clone has just one count. This chain uses TRBV5-1 with TRBJ2-7, with a weak D call TRBD1 (5 bases). Trimming left V 1 base short and J 4 bases short, with 15 bases between. This CDR3 has 15 amino acids. Germline values: CDR1 SGHRS, CDR2 YFSETQ. The CDR3 here is CASSLTTGQVYEQYF. Written as DNA, the CDR3 is TGCGCCAGCAGCTTGACAACAGGACAAGTATACGAGCAGTACTTC. The variable domain in full, with the rest retrieved from reference TRBV5-1 and TRBJ2-7, is KAGVTQTPRYLIKTRGQQVTLSCSPISGHRSVSWYQQTPGQGLQFLFEYFSETQRNKGNFPGRFSGRQFSNSRSEMNVSTLELGDSALYLCASSLTTGQVYEQYFGPGTRLTVT.

The chain couples TRBV19 to TRBJ1-6; D gene ambiguous. V gave up 5 bases and J gave up 6 bases, with 2 bases separating them. Germline assignment: CDR1 LNHDA and CDR2 SQIVND (reference sequence). The CDR3 is 11 amino acids. The chain's CDR3 is CASSLNSPLHF. In nucleotides, the CDR3 is TGTGCCAGTAGTCTTAATTCACCCCTCCACTTT.

This chain links TRBV4-3 with TRBJ2-7, with 7 bases fitting TRBD1. Germline CDR1 is LGHNA and CDR2 is YSLEER. The CDR3 totals 19 residues. Trimming at V came to 0 bases and at J to 2 bases, leaving 16 bases not matched to a gene. CDR3 bases: TGCGCCAGCAGCCAAGACGGATCGGGACAGAAATATTTTCCCTACGAGCAGTACTTC. This codes for CASSQDGSGQKYFPYEQYF.